Ten or more counts support the clone carrying this TCR beta chain. The CDR3 runs to 14 residues. CDR1 and CDR2 from the germline V gene are DFQATT and SNEGSKA (reference sequence). Trimming shortened V by 2 bases and J by 3 bases, and 12 bases separated the two germline ends. This specimen belongs to a study of molecular identifiers for immune sequencing clone quantification. On the study more broadly: RNA from 20,000 or 100,000 naive CD8 cells was split five ways in replicates, with four sequenced.

Sorted cells numbering about 20,000 to 1,100,000, with 10%, 30% or 50% RNA, yielded the naive CD8 libraries. When naive CD8 T cells were sorted, they were gated as CD8+CD4-CCR7+CD45RA+. The authors built bulk TCR libraries by previously described methods with listed TCR primers. TCRdb re-analysed the PCR reads in MiXCR, keeping a single row per CDR3 protein. Of around 480,000 distinct CDR3 sequences listed, 25% are singletons. V is TRBV20-1 and J is TRBJ2-3; D uncertain. The sequenced sample was naive CD8+ T cells from blood, with Jurkat cell RNA spiked in. As to subset: FACS-sorted CD8+CD4-CCR7+CD45RA+ naive T cells. This receptor was taken from a human donor in good health. Some libraries in this study had Jurkat cell RNA spiked in. The DNA of the CDR3 is TGCAGTGCTAGACAACCTGACGGGACAGATACGCAGTATTTT. It translates to CSARQPDGTDTQYF.